This passage covers 22 T cell receptor beta chains from one sample sequenced in a study of vaccination and CD4 T cells after COVID-19. An Oncomine TCR Beta short-read assay was used to sequence the DNA from cultured CD4+ T cells. TCRdb fed the PCR reads into MiXCR, producing one record per CDR3 protein. The sample lists nearly 11,000 distinct CDR3 sequences, around 75% occurring once. These TCRs are of unknown antigen specificity. Treatment indicated: roughly 11-day PBMC culture with coronavirus spike peptide pools or control peptides (ViraFEST assay). The sequenced sample consisted of CD4+ T cells from blood, cultured in vitro. Every receptor here comes from a human donor who had recovered from COVID-19.

J is TRBJ1-2 and V is TRBV28; D is perhaps TRBD1 (6 bases). Germline lookup yields CDR1 MDHEN and CDR2 SYDVKM. The CDR3 covers 13 residues. The V end was cut by 4 bases, the J end by 11 bases, with 17 bases between. CDR3 residues: CASSSQGPLGYTF. Here the CDR3 DNA reads TGTGCCAGCAGTTCTCAGGGGCCCCTAGGGTACACCTTC.

The J gene is TRBJ2-5, the V gene TRBV6-2 or TRBV6-3; 9 nucleotides agree with TRBD1. Germline CDR1 reads MNHEY; CDR2 reads SVGEGT. The CDR3 sequence is 14 residues long. With 5 bases clipped from V and 2 bases from J, the junction kept 3 bases outside the gene matches. Here the CDR3 reads CASSRGQGQETQYF. The CDR3 DNA is TGTGCCAGCAGTAGGGGACAGGGACAAGAGACCCAGTACTTC.

The DNA of the CDR3 is TGTGCCAGCAGCTCATCCCCCACTCAGAATGAAAAACTGTTTTTT. Amino acid sequence: CASSSSPTQNEKLFF. This chain links TRBV7-2 with TRBJ1-4; D remains ambiguous. Trimming pared 4 bases from V and 5 bases from J, leaving 14 bases between. This CDR3 has 15 residues. The V gene's germline CDR1 is SGHTA and CDR2 FQGNSA.

This clonotype appeared a few times. The chain employs TRBV30 and TRBJ1-2, with unresolved D. This CDR3 is built from 12 residues. The germline gives CDR1 GTSNPN, CDR2 SVGIG (reference sequence). Between the trimmed V and J ends, which lost 2 bases and 7 bases, there was a span of 11 bases. The CDR3: CAWSFLERGYTF. The CDR3 nucleotides read TGTGCCTGGAGTTTCCTTGAGCGTGGCTACACCTTC.

The chain is built from TRBV7-3 and TRBJ2-5; D may match TRBD1 or TRBD2 (5 bases each). The length of the CDR3 is 16 residues. The germline gives CDR1 SGHTA, CDR2 FQGTGA. Trimming cost V 1 base and J 5 bases, with 17 bases left between them. The CDR3 bases are TGTGCCAGCAGCTTAAGTTCGGGGCGTGTCGGGGAGACCCAGTACTTC. Residues: CASSLSSGRVGETQYF.

By proportion, this clonotype is medium-sized. The gene calls are TRBV6-5 and TRBJ2-1; 7 bases fit TRBD2. Trimming cost V 4 bases and J 12 bases; bases outside gene matches: 6. From germline, CDR1 is MNHEY and CDR2 SVGAGI. This CDR3 comprises 12 residues. CDR3 region: CASSSVGGGQFF. For the CDR3, the DNA is TGTGCCAGCAGTTCGGTGGGGGGGGGGCAGTTCTTC.

The J gene is TRBJ2-5, the V gene TRBV6-2 or TRBV6-3; possibly TRBD1 for D (6 bases). V was shortened by 6 bases and J by 3 bases, with 17 bases between the two germline ends. This CDR3 spans 15 amino acids. The germline gives CDR1 MNHEY, CDR2 SVGEGT. The CDR3 is CASRPSGVREETQYF. In DNA, the CDR3 is TGTGCCAGCAGGCCATCAGGGGTGCGGGAAGAGACCCAGTACTTC.

CDR3 amino acids: CASSFSSSYNSPLHF. The DNA for the CDR3 is TGTGCCAGCAGCTTCAGTAGCTCCTATAATTCACCCCTCCACTTT. V usage is TRBV7-2 and J usage is TRBJ1-6, with D unresolved. The CDR3 contains 15 residues. V dropped 3 bases and J dropped 0 bases, with 6 bases sitting between them. Germline CDR1 SGHTA, CDR2 FQGNSA.

This chain links TRBV28 with TRBJ1-2; the D gene is possibly TRBD1 (5 bases). V gave up 6 bases and J gave up 2 bases, with 7 bases separating them. The CDR3 is made up of 12 amino acids. Germline V gene data show CDR1 as MDHEN and CDR2 as SYDVKM. The CDR3 coding sequence is TGTGCCAGCAGCGCAGGGAACTATGGCTACACCTTC. Its protein is CASSAGNYGYTF.

This chain connects TRBV28 to TRBJ1-5; D not resolved. V dropped 5 bases and J dropped 0 bases, with 11 bases sitting between them. Germline V gene lookup returns CDR1 MDHEN and CDR2 SYDVKM. The CDR3 is made up of 15 amino acids. The CDR3 sequence: CASSDLSLSNQPQHF. The CDR3, as DNA: TGTGCCAGCAGTGACCTGAGCCTTAGCAATCAGCCCCAGCATTTT.

The chain couples TRBV15 to TRBJ2-1, with TRBD1 matching over 10 bases. The end of the DNA is better explained by TRBJ2-7, so the J call may be wrong. The CDR3 has 15 amino acids. From germline, CDR1 is LNHNV and CDR2 YYDKDF (reference sequence). In DNA, the CDR3 is TGTGCCACCAGCAGAGTTAGACAGGGGGCGAGTGAGCAGTACTTC. Protein: CATSRVRQGASEQYF.

The V call is TRBV4-1, the J call TRBJ1-5; D gene uncertain. The CDR3 is 12 residues long. CDR1 is MGHRA, CDR2 YSYEKL, per germline. The V end was cut by 8 bases, the J end by 6 bases, with 11 bases between. The CDR3 DNA follows: TGCGCCAGCCGGGCGGTAGGTCAGCCCCAGCATTTT. Translating it yields CASRAVGQPQHF.

The rearrangement joins TRBV20-1 to TRBJ1-6; a possible D gene is TRBD1 (5 bases). Germline lookup yields CDR1 DFQATT and CDR2 SNEGSKA (reference sequence). V lost 8 bases, J lost 6 bases, and 20 bases lay in between. This CDR3 spans 15 amino acids. CDR3 bases: TGCAGTCTGACTGACCAGGGTAGTGGTAATTCACCCCTCCACTTT. Translating gives CSLTDQGSGNSPLHF.

CDR3 bases: TGTGCCATCAAGGCCGGGGGCTCCTACGAGCAGTACTTC. Residues: CAIKAGGSYEQYF. The chain joins TRBV10-3 to TRBJ2-7, with D possibly TRBD2 on 6 matching bases. The CDR3 loop spans 13 amino acids. Trimming cost V 7 bases and J 0 bases, with 10 bases left between them. Germline V gene lookup returns CDR1 ENHRY and CDR2 SYGVKD.

The rearrangement joins TRBV27 to TRBJ2-7, with 8 bases that match TRBD2. Germline assignment: CDR1 MNHEY and CDR2 SMNVEV (reference sequence). There are 13 residues in the CDR3. With V trimmed by 6 bases and J by 6 bases, 7 bases remained unmatched. The CDR3 loop reads CASSPGGWGEQYF. The CDR3 region has the DNA TGTGCCAGCAGCCCGGGGGGGTGGGGCGAGCAGTACTTC.

The chain links TRBV6-5 to TRBJ1-6; 7 bases are a match to TRBD1. The CDR3 has 15 residues. Unmatched junction bases numbered 3, after V lost 0 bases and J lost 7 bases. Germline V gives CDR1 MNHEY, CDR2 SVGAGI. The CDR3 is CASSYSRQGNSPLHF. In DNA form, the CDR3 reads TGTGCCAGCAGTTACTCGAGACAGGGAAATTCACCCCTCCACTTT.

This chain uses TRBV7-2 with TRBJ1-2; TRBD1 might be the D (5 bases). The CDR3 has 12 amino acids. CDR1 is SGHTA and CDR2 is FQGNSA in the germline V gene. The ends were cut back, 7 bases at V and 8 bases at J, with 14 bases in the middle. In DNA, the CDR3 is TGTGCCAGCACTGCCGGGGCCCCGGGCTACACCTTC. Its protein is CASTAGAPGYTF.

The V gene is TRBV7-2, the J gene TRBJ1-2; a possible D gene is TRBD1 (5 bases). The V end lost 3 bases, the J end lost 3 bases, and 17 bases lay between the germline ends. The CDR3 consists of 16 residues. Germline V lookup: CDR1 SGHTA, CDR2 FQGNSA. The CDR3 spells CASSFQGRGGHYGYTF. CDR3 nucleotide sequence: TGTGCCAGCAGCTTCCAGGGTAGGGGTGGGCACTATGGCTACACCTTC.

As concerns this clonotype: Relative to the germline gene, one junction end is altered; a read error may explain this. The V call is TRBV7-8, the J call TRBJ2-7; TRBD2 agrees at 7 bases. This CDR3 comprises 15 residues. CDR1 SGHVS and CDR2 FQNEAQ come from the germline V gene. The CDR3 DNA sequence: TGTGCCCGCAGCCCCCGCGGGGGATCCCCCTACGAGCAGTACTTC. It codes for CARSPRGGSPYEQYF.

This clonotype was seen a single time. This sequence joins TRBV28 and TRBJ1-6, with D hard to call. V was clipped by 7 bases and J by 0 bases, with 7 bases between them. From germline, CDR1 is MDHEN and CDR2 SYDVKM. The CDR3 consists of 14 residues. This CDR3 reads CASTRSSYNSPLHF. As DNA, the CDR3 is TGTGCCAGCACGAGGAGCTCCTATAATTCACCCCTCCACTTT.

The J gene is TRBJ1-5, the V gene TRBV24-1; the D is unclear. Trimming shortened V by 2 bases and J by 2 bases, and 15 bases separated the two germline ends. Germline lookup yields CDR1 KGHDR and CDR2 SFDVKD. The CDR3 has 17 amino acids. CDR3 loop: CATSDSARGVGNQPQHF. The CDR3 DNA reads TGTGCCACCAGTGATTCCGCGCGTGGGGTCGGCAATCAGCCCCAGCATTTT.

This chain connects TRBV7-2 to TRBJ1-6; D gene unclear. CDR1 SGHTA and CDR2 FQGNSA come from the germline V gene. The CDR3 runs to 13 residues. Trimming cost V 2 bases and J 10 bases, with 9 bases left between them. CDR3 residues: CASSLFGGSPLHF. CDR3 DNA sequence: TGTGCCAGCAGCTTATTCGGTGGGTCACCCCTCCACTTT.